This record looks at one T cell receptor (beta chain) sequence and its context. Its antigen is not identified. Trimming removed 4 bases from V and 4 bases from J; junction bases left unmatched: 11. CDR3 length equals 16 residues. Germline V gives CDR1 SGHRS, CDR2 YFSETQ. PCR amplification relied on 60 Vbeta primers (plus 13 Jbeta primers). Authors' methods: There were 70 million to 95 million unique TCR beta chains by a later count, and some 11 million of them were shared. The data were produced by immunoSEQ multiplex PCR, yet TCRdb's version contains in-frame clones alone and is incomplete. V and J calls and clone size are given by that table; D and trimming were obtained from the DNA. The repertoire holds about 150,000 clones, with roughly four fifths as singletons. The data belong to a study of cytomegalovirus exposure and HLA in healthy donors. Study results and caveats: Three CMV-associated chains were confirmed in vitro to be specific for CMV antigens.

Nominal health characterized the donors when sampled, though unrecorded immune exposures were likely. The chain uses TRBV5-1 and TRBJ2-7; 10 positions agree with TRBD2. This TCR was recovered from a man between 18 and 35 years old in good health and CMV-seronegative. The sequenced sample consisted of PBMCs. This CDR3 is CASSPDGGLAAYEQYF. The CDR3 bases are TGCGCCAGCAGCCCGGATGGCGGACTAGCGGCATACGAGCAGTACTTC.